Given below is one T cell receptor beta chain in context. The entry originates in a study of blood T cell repertoires in COVID-19. The age range of participants was about 18 to 100 years, with residence in under 25 US areas. Participants' own reports of clinical history determined their cohort assignment. The study counted Cohort 3 donors as recovered given two negative PCRs, clearance, or symptom resolution. CDR1 is GTSNPN and CDR2 is SVGIG in the germline V gene (reference sequence). This CDR3 is 14 amino acids long. V trimming: 0 bases; J trimming: 2 bases; junction bases outside the gene matches: 4. Per the study methods: Reference gene primer amplification in the assay estimated nucleated cell counts. Sequencing used immunoSEQ multiplex PCR; TCRdb keeps in-frame clones, though not all of them. V and J calls and clone size are as listed in that table; D and trimming were resolved from the DNA. The sample contains fewer than 450,000 clones, roughly 87% of which appear only once.

This sequence originates from a woman aged 30 to 39 who had recovered from COVID-19. The sequenced sample was PBMCs or T cells enriched from blood (not recorded which). V is TRBV30 and J is TRBJ2-7, with 7 bases aligning to TRBD1. The CDR3 loop reads CAWSVGTATYEQYF. Here the CDR3 DNA reads TGTGCCTGGAGTGTAGGGACAGCGACCTACGAGCAGTACTTC. Together with reference TRBV30 and TRBJ2-7, the CDR3 gives the full variable domain: SQTIHQWPATLVQPVGSPLSLECTVEGTSNPNLYWYRQAAGRGLQLLFYSVGIGQISSEVPQNLSASRPQDRQFILSSKKLLLSDSGFYLCAWSVGTATYEQYFGPGTRLTVT.